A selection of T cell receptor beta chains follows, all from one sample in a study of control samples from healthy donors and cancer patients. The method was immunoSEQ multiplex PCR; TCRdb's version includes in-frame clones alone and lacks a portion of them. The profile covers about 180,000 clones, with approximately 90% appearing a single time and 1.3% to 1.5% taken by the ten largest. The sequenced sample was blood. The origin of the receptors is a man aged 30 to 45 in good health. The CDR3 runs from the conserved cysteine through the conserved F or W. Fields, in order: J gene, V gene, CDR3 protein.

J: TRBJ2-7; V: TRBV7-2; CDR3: CASSYTPTTIFGEQYF
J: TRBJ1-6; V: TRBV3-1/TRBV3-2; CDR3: CASSQDFPGSYNSPLHF
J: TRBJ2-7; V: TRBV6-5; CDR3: CASRDRDTYEQYF
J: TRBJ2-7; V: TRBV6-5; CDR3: CASSLGTGASGEQYF
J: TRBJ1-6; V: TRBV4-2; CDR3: CASSPTFGQGNSPLHF
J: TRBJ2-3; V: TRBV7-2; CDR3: CASSYGTSGRHTQYF
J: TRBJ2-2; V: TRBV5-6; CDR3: CASSFHTGELFF
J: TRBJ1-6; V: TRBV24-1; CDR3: CATSDSMGGAAKRSPLHF
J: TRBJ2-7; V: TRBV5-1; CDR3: CASSATGLASHEQYF
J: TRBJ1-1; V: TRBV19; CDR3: CASQVSGRNTEAFF
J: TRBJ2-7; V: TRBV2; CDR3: CASSASGLAFYEQYF
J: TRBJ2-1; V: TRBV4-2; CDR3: CASSRKSGGAGNEQFF
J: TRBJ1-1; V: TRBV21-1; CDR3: CASSKGGRGHTEAFF
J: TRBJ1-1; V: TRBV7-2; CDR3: CASSLDGVNTEAFF
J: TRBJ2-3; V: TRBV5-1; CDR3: CASSLDLSNTQYF
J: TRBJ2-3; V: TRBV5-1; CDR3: CASRETPTLGDTQYF
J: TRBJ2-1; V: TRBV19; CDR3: CASQPLPGNEQFF
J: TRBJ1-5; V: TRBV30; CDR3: CAWSVGDQPQHF
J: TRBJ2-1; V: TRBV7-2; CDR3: CASSARRTPEQFF
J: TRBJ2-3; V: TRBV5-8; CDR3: CASSLFRGADTQYF
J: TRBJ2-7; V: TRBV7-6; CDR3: CASSLGTSGQYEQYF
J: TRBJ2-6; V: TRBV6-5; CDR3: CASVSGGAGANVLTF
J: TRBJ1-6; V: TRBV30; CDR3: CAWTRDSYNSPLHF
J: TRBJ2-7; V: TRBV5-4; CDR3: CASSYGTSNSYEQYF
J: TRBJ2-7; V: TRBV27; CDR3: CASSFGGTSAYEQYF
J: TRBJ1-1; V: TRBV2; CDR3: CASRSYTEAFF
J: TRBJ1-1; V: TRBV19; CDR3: CASSIVYGNTEAFF
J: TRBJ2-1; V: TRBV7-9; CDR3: CASSPSASGIYNEQFF
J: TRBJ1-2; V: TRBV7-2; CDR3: CASSPRQGMYAIGYTF
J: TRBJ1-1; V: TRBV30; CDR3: CAWSGSPNTEAFF
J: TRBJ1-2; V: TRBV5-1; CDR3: CASSLGGGASHGYTF
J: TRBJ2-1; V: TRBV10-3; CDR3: CAISEGTTGNEQFF
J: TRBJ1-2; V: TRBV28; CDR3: CASSSSPDSYGYTF
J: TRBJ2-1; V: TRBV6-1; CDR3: CASSEAKRGEFF
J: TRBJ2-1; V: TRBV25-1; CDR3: CASSRGQRYNEQFF
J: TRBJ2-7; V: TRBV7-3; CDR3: CASSFRQGYEQYF
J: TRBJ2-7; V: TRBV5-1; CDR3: CASSQTGSGRAYEQYF
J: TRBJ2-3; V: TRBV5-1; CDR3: CASSLAVPTDTQYF
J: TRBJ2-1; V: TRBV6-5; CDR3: CASSYGRSSYNEQFF
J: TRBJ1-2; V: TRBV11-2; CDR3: CASSLDFRGVSYGYTF
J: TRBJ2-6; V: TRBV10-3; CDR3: CAISGGGYSGANVLTF
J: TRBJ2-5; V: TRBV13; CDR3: CASSNSGTSVEETQYF
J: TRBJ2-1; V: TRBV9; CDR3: CASSVGAVGNEQFF
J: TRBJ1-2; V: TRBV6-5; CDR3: CASSGHLGNYGYTF
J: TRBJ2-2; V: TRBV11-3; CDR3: CASSPRPGELFF
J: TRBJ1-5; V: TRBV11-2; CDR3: CASSSFPAKGEEPQHF
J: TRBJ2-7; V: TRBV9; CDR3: CASSESYRGDYEQYF
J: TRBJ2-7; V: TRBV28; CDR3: CASRKTGIYEQYF
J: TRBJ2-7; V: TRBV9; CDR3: CASSVDGSYEQYF
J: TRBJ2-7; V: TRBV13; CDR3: CASSPQALSYEQYF
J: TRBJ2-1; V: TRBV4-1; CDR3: CASSQVLVPNEQFF
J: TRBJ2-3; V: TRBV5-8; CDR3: CASSSGIQGGTDTQYF
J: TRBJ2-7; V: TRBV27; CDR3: CASSPPDRDYEQYF
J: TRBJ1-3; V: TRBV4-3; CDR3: CASSQDQEGSGNTIYF
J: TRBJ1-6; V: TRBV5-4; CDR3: CASSRDRAQGGPLHF
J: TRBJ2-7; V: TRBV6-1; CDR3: CASSEGHGYEQYF
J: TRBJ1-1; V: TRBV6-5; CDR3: CASSSGDTEAFF
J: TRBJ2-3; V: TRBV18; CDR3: CASSPPSRRSTDTQYF
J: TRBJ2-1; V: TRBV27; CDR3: CASRRYGGSSYNEQFF